This T cell receptor beta chain was sequenced in a study of cytomegalovirus exposure and HLA in healthy donors. The study, taken as a whole, reports: Later analysis found that TCR beta chains associated with HLA were more clonally expanded than other, equally common chains. High sensitivity and specificity were reportedly achieved when the classifier diagnosed cytomegalovirus status.

Amplification used 60 Vbeta primers and 13 Jbeta primers. Sequencing used immunoSEQ multiplex PCR; TCRdb keeps in-frame clones, though not all of them. The data show some 87,000 clones, roughly 80% seen once. Comment on this clone: Its target is not known.

Germline-derived CDR1 and CDR2 are LGHNA and YNFKEQ. V was pared by 4 bases and J by 6 bases, with 11 bases of the junction left unmatched. The length of the CDR3 is 15 residues. Material: PBMCs. The J gene is TRBJ2-7, the V gene TRBV4-2; 8 nucleotides match TRBD1. The TCR originated in a woman between 40 and 50 years old in good health and CMV-seropositive. The CDR3 DNA reads as TGTGCCAGCAGCCCCCTCTCGACAGGGGCGATCGAGCAGTACTTC. It encodes CASSPLSTGAIEQYF.